This T cell receptor (beta chain) stems from a study of human T cells and chemical hapten exposure. Study in general: 2% DPC was applied to roughly 2 cm by roughly 2 cm of upper inner arm skin for sensitization.

This clonotype was seen repeatedly, ten times or more. Antigen: not known. This CDR3 has 12 residues. V was cut by 8 bases and J by 4 bases, with 6 bases left in between. Findings and limits, study-wide: TCRs whose frequency exceeded 1 in 1000 remained the same following DPC sensitization.

The sample's time point: pre-sensitization, week 0. Noted treatment: therapeutic diphenylcyclopropenone sensitization with weekly scalp DPC. MiXCR, applied by TCRdb to the RACE reads, yields one record per CDR3 protein. The sample consists of 380,000 or so distinct CDR3 sequences, around 5.5% of them appearing once. The sequence derives from a woman between 18 and 30 years old with alopecia areata. Some clones in this sample may be carry-over from other donors' samples. The sequenced sample was whole blood, obtained in connection with sensitization to the hapten diphenylcyclopropenone (DPC). The chain is built from TRBV12-3 or TRBV12-4 and TRBJ1-6, with D uncertain. The CDR3 bases are TGTGCCAGCTGCTCTTATAATTCACCCCTCCACTTT. Protein product: CASCSYNSPLHF.